This TCR beta chain emerged from a study of technical replicates of blood from several donors. The repertoire was sequenced with immunoSEQ multiplex PCR; TCRdb's copy has only in-frame clones and lacks some. The sample holds 74,000 or so clones; 96% are singletons and the top ten take around 0.2%. V was pared by 3 bases and J by 0 bases, with 14 bases between. The CDR3 has 16 residues. Germline V gene sequence: CDR1 SGHTA, CDR2 FQGTGA. The TCR originated in a human donor in good health. The V gene is TRBV7-3, the J gene TRBJ1-1; no firm D call. Sequencing was performed on T cells isolated from PBMCs. The CDR3 bases are TGTGCCAGCAGCTTCGTCTCGTCTATTATGAACACTGAAGCTTTCTTT. Residues: CASSFVSSIMNTEAFF.